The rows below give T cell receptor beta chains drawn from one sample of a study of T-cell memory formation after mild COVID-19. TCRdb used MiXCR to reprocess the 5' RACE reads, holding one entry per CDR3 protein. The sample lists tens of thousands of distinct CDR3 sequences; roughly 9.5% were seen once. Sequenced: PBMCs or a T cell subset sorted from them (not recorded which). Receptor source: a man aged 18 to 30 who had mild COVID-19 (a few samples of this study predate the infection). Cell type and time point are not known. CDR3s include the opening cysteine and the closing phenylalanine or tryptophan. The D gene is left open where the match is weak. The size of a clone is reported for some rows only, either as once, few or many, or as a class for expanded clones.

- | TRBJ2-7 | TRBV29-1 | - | TGCAGCGTTGAAGGGGCAGGCGGCTACGAGCAGTACTTC | CSVEGAGGYEQYF
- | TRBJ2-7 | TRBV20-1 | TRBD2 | TGCAGTGCCGACAGCGGGGTTGACGAGCAGTACTTC | CSADSGVDEQYF
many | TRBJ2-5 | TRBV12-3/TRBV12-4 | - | TGTGCCAGCAGCGTGCCTGGGACTCCGGAGACCCAGTACTTC | CASSVPGTPETQYF
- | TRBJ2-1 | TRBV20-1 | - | TGCAGTGCTAGAGTGAGGGGGAATGAGCAGTTCTTC | CSARVRGNEQFF
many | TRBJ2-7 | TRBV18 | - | TGTGCCAGCTCACCACCGTCCGACTCCTCCTACGAGCAGTACTTC | CASSPPSDSSYEQYF
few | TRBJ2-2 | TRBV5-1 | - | TGCGCCAGCAAGGAGTCAAGTACTGGGTATGCCACCGGGGAGCTGTTTTTT | CASKESSTGYATGELFF
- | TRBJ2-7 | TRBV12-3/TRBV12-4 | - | TGTGCCAGCAGTTCACCCGCTTCCTACGAGCAGTACTTC | CASSSPASYEQYF
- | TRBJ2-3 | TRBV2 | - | TGTGCCAGCAGATCAGGGCTGAGGACAGATACGCAGTATTTT | CASRSGLRTDTQYF
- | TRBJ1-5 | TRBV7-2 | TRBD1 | TGTGCCAGCAGCTTAGCTACGACAGGGCTTCAGCCCCAGCATTTT | CASSLATTGLQPQHF
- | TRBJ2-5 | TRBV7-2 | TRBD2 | TGTGCCAGCAGTGTAGCGGGCGACCTGGCCCAGTACTTC | CASSVAGDLAQYF
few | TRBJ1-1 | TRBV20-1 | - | TGCAGTGCTAGAGCCGGCGCGGGCAACACTGAAGCTTTCTTT | CSARAGAGNTEAFF
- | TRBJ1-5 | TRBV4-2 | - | TGTGCCAGCAGCCAAGAGCAGGGAGACCAGCCCCAGCATTTT | CASSQEQGDQPQHF
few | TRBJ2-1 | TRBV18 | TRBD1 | TGTGCCAGCTCACCAAGGCATGGGACAGGGGGGAATGAGCAGTTCTTC | CASSPRHGTGGNEQFF
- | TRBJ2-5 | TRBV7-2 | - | TGTGCCAGCAGCTTACAGCCAGCCCAAGAGACCCAGTACTTC | CASSLQPAQETQYF
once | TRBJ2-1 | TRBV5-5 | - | TGTGCCAGCAACCTAGCTTGGGGATCTCATGAGCAGTTCTTC | CASNLAWGSHEQFF
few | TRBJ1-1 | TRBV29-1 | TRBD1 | TGCAGCGTTGAGTGGGACAGGGTCCACACTGAAGCTTTCTTT | CSVEWDRVHTEAFF
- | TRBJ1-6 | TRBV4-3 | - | TGCGCCAGCAGCCAAGCGGGGCGCAGGTCACCCCTCCACTTT | CASSQAGRRSPLHF
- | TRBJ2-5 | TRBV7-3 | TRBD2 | TGTGCCAGCAGCTTGGGCCGGACTAGCGGGGGCACACAAGAGACCCAGTACTTC | CASSLGRTSGGTQETQYF
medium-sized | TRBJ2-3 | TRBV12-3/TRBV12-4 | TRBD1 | TGTGCCAGCAGTCAGGGGGCCGCGTTAAGCACAGATACGCAGTATTTT | CASSQGAALSTDTQYF
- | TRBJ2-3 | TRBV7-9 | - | TGTGCCAGCAGCTTTAAGCGGACAGATACGCAGTATTTT | CASSFKRTDTQYF
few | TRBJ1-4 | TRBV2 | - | TGTGCCAGCAGTGGAAGTGGGGCGCAATCTAATGAAAAACTGTTTTTT | CASSGSGAQSNEKLFF
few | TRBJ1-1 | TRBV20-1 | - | TGCAGTGCTAGATCTGGGGCGAACACTGAAGCTTTCTTT | CSARSGANTEAFF
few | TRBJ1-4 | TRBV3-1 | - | TGTGCCAGCAGCCAAGCAGGGAGGGGGTTTAATGAAAAACTGTTTTTT | CASSQAGRGFNEKLFF
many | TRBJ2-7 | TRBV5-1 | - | TGCGCCAGCAGCTTGGGGCCCCAGCGGGAGCAGTACTTC | CASSLGPQREQYF
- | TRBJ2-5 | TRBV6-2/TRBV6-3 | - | TGTGCCAGCAGTTACTTCGGGACATGGAAGATGGAGACCCAGTACTTC | CASSYFGTWKMETQYF
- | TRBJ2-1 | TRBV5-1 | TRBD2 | TGCGCCAGCAGCGTCATAGCGGGGGCACTCTACAATGAGCAGTTCTTC | CASSVIAGALYNEQFF
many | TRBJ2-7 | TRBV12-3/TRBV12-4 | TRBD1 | TGTGCCAGCAGCCAACAGGGGGTATCTCGTTACGAGCAGTACTTC | CASSQQGVSRYEQYF
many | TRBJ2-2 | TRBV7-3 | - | TGTGCCAGCAGCACGGGGACTTCAAACACCGGGGAGCTGTTTTTT | CASSTGTSNTGELFF
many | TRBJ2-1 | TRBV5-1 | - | TGCGCCAGCAGCTCCGGCCCTTCGGGAGAGCAGTTCTTC | CASSSGPSGEQFF
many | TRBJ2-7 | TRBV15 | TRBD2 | TGTGCCACCAGCAGAGAACTAGCGGGGGGTGGCGAGCAGTACTTC | CATSRELAGGGEQYF
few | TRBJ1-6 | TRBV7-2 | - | TGTGCCAGCAGCTTAGGGGGGACAACCGGGCGTTCACCCCTCCACTTT | CASSLGGTTGRSPLHF
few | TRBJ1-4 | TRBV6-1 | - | TGTGCCAGCAGTCACCCCAACGGATTTGCAACTAATGAAAAACTGTTTTTT | CASSHPNGFATNEKLFF
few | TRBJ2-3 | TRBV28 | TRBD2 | TGTGCCAGCACTAGCGGGGGGGTTGGGACAGATACGCAGTATTTT | CASTSGGVGTDTQYF
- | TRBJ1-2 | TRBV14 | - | TGTGCCAGCAGCCAGTCAGGGACCCAGATCTTC | CASSQSGTQIF
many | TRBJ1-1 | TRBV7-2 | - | TGTGCCAGCAGCCAAGGACCCGGGTCGTACACTGAAGCTTTCTTT | CASSQGPGSYTEAFF
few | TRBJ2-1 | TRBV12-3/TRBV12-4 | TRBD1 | TGTGCCAGCAGCCGCAGGGGGCAGTCCTACAATGAGCAGTTCTTC | CASSRRGQSYNEQFF
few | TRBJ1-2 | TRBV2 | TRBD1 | TGTGCCAGCAGTGGGACAGGAGGGGACGGCTACACCTTC | CASSGTGGDGYTF
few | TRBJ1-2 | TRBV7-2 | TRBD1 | TGTGCCAGCAGCTTGGGGACAGGAGTTAACTATGGCTACACCTTC | CASSLGTGVNYGYTF
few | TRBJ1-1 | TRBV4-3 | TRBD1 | TGCGCCAGCAGCCAACGGACGGACATCAGGGGGGGTACTGAAGCTTTCTTT | CASSQRTDIRGGTEAFF
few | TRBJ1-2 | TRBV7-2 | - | TGTGCCAGCAGCTTTGAGTACCCGGGGCCAAGTTTGTATGGCTACACCTTC | CASSFEYPGPSLYGYTF
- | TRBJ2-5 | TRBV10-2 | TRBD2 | TGCGCCAGCAGTGAGGGCGGGAGGGGAGAGACCCAGTACTTC | CASSEGGRGETQYF
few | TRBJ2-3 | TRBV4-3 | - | TGCGCCAGCAGCCAAGATCCACCCGGCGGGGGCACAGATACGCAGTATTTT | CASSQDPPGGGTDTQYF
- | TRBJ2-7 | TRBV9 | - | TGTGCCAGCAGCGCAGGACACTCCGCGTCCTACGAGCAGTACTTC | CASSAGHSASYEQYF
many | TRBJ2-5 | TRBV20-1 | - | TGCAGTGCTTACAGGGTTGAGACCCAGTACTTC | CSAYRVETQYF
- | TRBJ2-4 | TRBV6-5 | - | TGTGCCAGCAGCTACACACAGGGAAACCCTCAGTACTTC | CASSYTQGNPQYF
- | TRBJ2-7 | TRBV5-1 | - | TGCGCCAGCAGCTTGTCGACAGTACGAACCTACGAGCAGTACTTC | CASSLSTVRTYEQYF
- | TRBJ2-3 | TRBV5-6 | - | TGTGCCAGCAGCTTGCCAGGGGAGAGCGCAGATACGCAGTATTTT | CASSLPGESADTQYF
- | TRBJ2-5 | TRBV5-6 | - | TGTGCCAGCAGCCCCGGGTTAGCGGAAGAGACCCAGTACTTC | CASSPGLAEETQYF
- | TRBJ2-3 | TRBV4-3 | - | TGCGCCAGCAGCCAAGATCGGCCCCCAGATACGCAGTATTTT | CASSQDRPPDTQYF
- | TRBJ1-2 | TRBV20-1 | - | TGCAGTGCTAGCCCCGGGACGGCCTCCAACTATGGCTACACCTTC | CSASPGTASNYGYTF
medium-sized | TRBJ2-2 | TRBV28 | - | TGTGCCAGCAGTTCTCAGAACACCGGGGAGCTGTTTTTT | CASSSQNTGELFF
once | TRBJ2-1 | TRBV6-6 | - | TGTGCCAGCAGACAGGGAATGGGTGAGCAGTTCTTC | CASRQGMGEQFF
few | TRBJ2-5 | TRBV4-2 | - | TGTGCCAGCAGCCAAGATCCGGAAGAGACCCAGTACTTC | CASSQDPEETQYF